The sequence of this TCR beta chain was determined in a study of T cell responses to AZD1222 COVID-19 vaccine. CDR3 length equals 14 residues. The junction had 3 bases not matched to a gene; V was cut back by 4 bases and J by 6 bases. CDR1 is SNHLY, CDR2 FYNNEI, per germline. Study-level points and caveats: Increased Spike-specific TCR breadth and depth were observed after two AZD1222 doses. It should be noted that donors were predominantly white British and more often female, and clonal diversity was possibly underestimated.

This clone was recorded a few times. Antigen unknown. Assay used: immunoSEQ multiplex PCR; TCRdb lists only in-frame clones, some missing. In the table there are some 120,000 clones, around nine tenths of which are singletons. This TCR came from an adult in good health. The chain employs TRBV2 and TRBJ1-5; TRBD1 matches 10 bases. This specimen consisted of peripheral blood, obtained on day 0 of MenACWY control vaccination. The CDR3 loop is CASSADRGSQPQHF. In DNA form, the CDR3 reads TGTGCCAGCAGTGCGGACAGGGGGAGTCAGCCCCAGCATTTT.